Each of the 10 T cell receptor beta chains below was sequenced from the same sample in a study of molecular identifiers for immune sequencing clone quantification. A single record per CDR3 protein comes from TCRdb applying MiXCR to the PCR reads. This sample has approximately 590,000 distinct CDR3 sequences, with 25% found just once. Sequences were obtained from naive CD8+ T cells from blood, with Jurkat cell RNA spiked in. Subset specified: FACS-sorted CD8+CD4-CCR7+CD45RA+ naive T cells. These TCRs come from a human donor in good health. Some libraries in this study had Jurkat cell RNA spiked in.

About this clonotype itself: A much larger clone differs from this one at a single base, so this may be a read error. This chain links TRBV12-3 or TRBV12-4 with TRBJ1-5, with 7 bases that match TRBD1. There are 14 residues in the CDR3. V shed 4 bases, J shed 5 bases, and the junction held 5 bases outside the gene matches. The CDR3: CASSSTGSHQPQHF. The CDR3 DNA is TGTGCCAGCAGTTCGACAGGGTCCCATCAGCCCCAGCATTTT.

This clonotype was observed a few times. The chain is built from TRBV14 and TRBJ1-1; no clear D. Looked up from germline, CDR1 is SGHDN and CDR2 is FVKESK. The CDR3 spans 15 residues. The V and J ends lost 0 bases and 3 bases respectively, with 11 bases between them. CDR3 protein: CASSQDRAGYTEAFF. For the CDR3, the DNA is TGTGCCAGCAGCCAAGATCGGGCCGGGTACACTGAAGCTTTCTTT. Full variable domain (remainder filled in from reference TRBV14 and TRBJ1-1): EAGVTQFPSHSVIEKGQTVTLRCDPISGHDNLYWYRRVMGKEIKFLLHFVKESKQDESGMPNNRFLAERTGGTYSTLKVQPAELEDSGVYFCASSQDRAGYTEAFFGQGTRLTVV.

Remarks on this clonotype: One base away lies a much larger clone, so this may be a sequencing read error. The chain is built from TRBV7-9 and TRBJ2-5; D possibly corresponds to TRBD1 (6 bases). CDR1 and CDR2 from the germline V gene are SEHNR and FQNEAQ (reference sequence). The length of the CDR3 is 15 residues. V was cut by 5 bases and J by 1 base, with 14 bases left in between. The CDR3 sequence: CASSPEPRGQETQYF. The CDR3 DNA follows: TGTGCCAGCAGCCCGGAACCCAGGGGCCAAGAGACCCAGTACTTC.

This clonotype was picked up a small number of times. The chain links TRBV7-9 to TRBJ1-5, with TRBD1 as a possible D gene (5 bases). Germline CDR1 reads SEHNR; CDR2 reads FQNEAQ (reference sequence). V was pared by 5 bases and J by 2 bases, with 16 bases between. CDR3 size: 16 residues. The CDR3 is CASSLNVGQGNQPQHF. The CDR3, as DNA: TGTGCCAGCAGCCTCAATGTGGGGCAGGGCAATCAGCCCCAGCATTTT.

This clonotype was seen repeatedly, ten times or more. The gene calls are TRBV2 and TRBJ2-3; 10 bases are a match to TRBD2. Germline-derived CDR1 and CDR2 are SNHLY and FYNNEI. The CDR3 length is 16 residues. With 6 bases clipped from V and 4 bases from J, the junction kept 10 bases outside the gene matches. The CDR3 sequence: CASREPTAGGPDTQYF. Here the CDR3 DNA reads TGTGCCAGCAGGGAACCCACAGCGGGGGGGCCAGATACGCAGTATTTT. The full variable domain, its missing parts supplied by reference TRBV2 and TRBJ2-3, is EPEVTQTPSHQVTQMGQEVILRCVPISNHLYFYWYRQILGQKVEFLVSFYNNEISEKSEIFDDQFSVERPDGSNFTLKIRSTKLEDSAMYFCASREPTAGGPDTQYFGPGTRLTVL.

On this clonotype: A much larger clone sits a single nucleotide away, making a read error possible. The chain is built from TRBV10-3 and TRBJ2-6, with D hard to call. Per germline, CDR1 ENHRY and CDR2 SYGVKD. The CDR3 is 12 residues long. The V and J ends lost 10 bases and 4 bases respectively, with 8 bases between them. CDR3 DNA sequence: TGTGCCAACGCAGGCGGGGCCAACGTCCTGACTTTC. It translates to CANAGGANVLTF.

In this sample, this clonotype turned up a few times. J is TRBJ2-7 and V is TRBV10-2, with a tentative D call TRBD2 (6 bases). Germline V gene sequence: CDR1 WSHSY, CDR2 SAAADI. This CDR3 is built from 14 residues. Trimming shortened V by 6 bases and J by 2 bases, and 14 bases separated the two germline ends. CDR3: CASRGLGHPYEQYF. The CDR3 bases are TGCGCCAGCAGGGGACTCGGCCATCCCTACGAGCAGTACTTC.

The sample holds a few counts of this clonotype. The genes are TRBV4-3 and TRBJ1-1; unclear D gene. In germline, CDR1 is LGHNA, CDR2 YSLEER. This CDR3 contains 15 residues. Trimming took off 1 base at V and 2 bases at J, with 11 bases between the two ends. As DNA, the CDR3 is TGCGCCAGCAGCCAAGTTCCCGGATTAAACACTGAAGCTTTCTTT. Translating it yields CASSQVPGLNTEAFF.

The chain employs TRBV18 and TRBJ2-5; unclear D gene. This CDR3 has 17 amino acids. Germline V gene lookup returns CDR1 KGHSH and CDR2 LQKENI. V was shortened by 2 bases and J by 0 bases, with 16 bases between the two germline ends. CDR3 coding DNA: TGTGCCAGCTCACCAACCCTGGCAGAAACCTACCAAGAGACCCAGTACTTC. Its translation is CASSPTLAETYQETQYF.

In this sample, this clonotype turned up many times. This CDR3 reads CASSLYGGETQYF. The CDR3 nucleotides are TGTGCCAGCAGTTTATATGGGGGCGAGACCCAGTACTTC. V gene TRBV12-3 or TRBV12-4 combines with J gene TRBJ2-5; the D gene is possibly TRBD1 (6 bases). V lost 2 bases and J lost 5, with 9 bases in between. This CDR3 is built from 13 residues.